The rows below give T cell receptor beta chains drawn from one sample of a study of T cell responses to AZD1222 COVID-19 vaccine. Profiled with immunoSEQ multiplex PCR; TCRdb holds only in-frame clones, not every one. This sample carries 80,000 or so clones, 87% of them seen once, and the ten largest clones take less than 1.6%. Here the sequenced sample was peripheral blood, taken on day 0 of AZD1222 vaccination. The receptor source for this set is an adult in good health. Each CDR3 is given with its conserved first and last residue. D genes are given only for firm matches. Size is omitted from some rows. Given values are once, few, many or a class for expanded clones.

abundance	d_gene	v_gene	j_gene	CDR3nt	CDR3aa
.	.	TRBV24-1	TRBJ2-5	TGTGCCACCAGTGATTTGCGGAGCGGCGGTAGGGAGACCCAGTACTTC	CATSDLRSGGRETQYF
.	.	TRBV10-3	TRBJ1-1	TGTGCCATCAAGGGAGTGAACACTGAAGCTTTCTTT	CAIKGVNTEAFF
few	TRBD1	TRBV27	TRBJ1-1	TGTGCCAGCAGATGGGACAGCCGGAACACTGAAGCTTTCTTT	CASRWDSRNTEAFF
.	.	TRBV6-5	TRBJ2-3	TGTGCCAGCAGCGAGGGAAGCACAGATACGCAGTATTTT	CASSEGSTDTQYF
.	TRBD1	TRBV7-9	TRBJ1-5	TGTGCCAGCAACGCGGACAGGGGTATCGGGCCCCAGCATTTT	CASNADRGIGPQHF
.	.	TRBV7-9	TRBJ1-6	TGTGCCAGCAGCAAAGACGGGGACTTATCACCCCTCCACTTT	CASSKDGDLSPLHF
once	.	TRBV29-1	TRBJ1-1	TGCAGCGTCAGGCGGGAGGAGAACACTGAAGCTTTCTTT	CSVRREENTEAFF
.	.	TRBV30	TRBJ1-5	TGTGCCTGGAGCGGTGACAGTAATCAGCCCCAGCATTTT	CAWSGDSNQPQHF
.	.	TRBV14	TRBJ1-6	TGTGCCAGCGGACGATCCTATAATTCACCCCTCCACTTT	CASGRSYNSPLHF
.	TRBD1	TRBV30	TRBJ1-1	TGTGCCTGGAGTGTTGCCAGGGGGTACACTGAAGCTTTCTTT	CAWSVARGYTEAFF
.	TRBD2	TRBV3-1/TRBV3-2	TRBJ2-7	TGTGCCAGCAGCCGCAAGACTAGCGGGACCTCCTACGAGCAGTACTTC	CASSRKTSGTSYEQYF
.	TRBD2	TRBV3-1/TRBV3-2	TRBJ2-7	TGTGCCAGCAGCCAAGAGGTAGCGGGGATCTCCTACGAGCAGTACTTC	CASSQEVAGISYEQYF
.	.	TRBV18	TRBJ1-3	TGTGCCAGCTCACCCGGGGACTCTGGAAACACCATATATTTT	CASSPGDSGNTIYF
.	.	TRBV10-3	TRBJ1-1	TGTGCCATCGGCGGTACCAACACTGAAGCTTTCTTT	CAIGGTNTEAFF
.	.	TRBV27	TRBJ1-2	TGTGCCAGCAGTTTATCGCCGGGAGGGTTTTATGGCTACACCTTC	CASSLSPGGFYGYTF
.	.	TRBV3-1/TRBV3-2	TRBJ1-4	TGTGCCAGCAGCCAAGCGTACGAAAAACTGTTTTTT	CASSQAYEKLFF
.	.	TRBV9	TRBJ1-6	TGTGCCAGCAGCGGAACGACGGGAGCAAATTCACCCCTCCACTTT	CASSGTTGANSPLHF
.	TRBD2	TRBV5-1	TRBJ2-1	TGCGCCAGCAGCTTTGGACTAGCGGGATCGGATGAGCAGTTCTTC	CASSFGLAGSDEQFF
.	TRBD2	TRBV7-3	TRBJ2-1	TGTGCCAGCAGCTTACTGGATGCGGGAGAAGGTAATGAGCAGTTCTTC	CASSLLDAGEGNEQFF
.	.	TRBV29-1	TRBJ1-2	TGCAGCGTCTCGGTCTCGGGAGACTATGGCTACACCTTC	CSVSVSGDYGYTF
once	.	TRBV9	TRBJ2-3	TGTGCCAGCGGCAGAGGAGATACGCAGTATTTT	CASGRGDTQYF
few	TRBD2	TRBV5-1	TRBJ2-3	TGCGCCAGCAGCCTAGCCCTAGCGGGAGAATCGGATACGCAGTATTTT	CASSLALAGESDTQYF
.	TRBD1	TRBV6-6	TRBJ2-7	TGTGCCAGCAGACAGGGGTCCTACGAGCAGTACTTC	CASRQGSYEQYF
.	TRBD1	TRBV7-2	TRBJ1-2	TGTGCCAGCAGCTTAGGACAGGGTGTAGATGGCTACACCTTC	CASSLGQGVDGYTF
.	.	TRBV29-1	TRBJ1-3	TGCAGCGTTGAAATCGGAGGAGGCGGTGGAAACACCATATATTTT	CSVEIGGGGGNTIYF
.	TRBD2	TRBV7-8	TRBJ2-5	TGTGCCAGCAGCTTATATGGTAGCGGGAGGCGAGAGACCCAGTACTTC	CASSLYGSGRRETQYF
.	.	TRBV19	TRBJ1-1	TGTGCCAGTAGGTGGGGGCGCCGGACTGAAGCTTTCTTT	CASRWGRRTEAFF
.	TRBD2	TRBV30	TRBJ2-1	TGTGCCTGGAGCGCGGCGGGAGGGGGGTCCTACAATGAGCAGTTCTTC	CAWSAAGGGSYNEQFF
.	.	TRBV18	TRBJ1-3	TGTGCCAGCGCCCCAGTCGAGAGAAACACCATATATTTT	CASAPVERNTIYF
few	.	TRBV7-2	TRBJ1-3	TGTGCCAGCAGCTCTGGGATCGGAAACACCATATATTTT	CASSSGIGNTIYF
few	.	TRBV18	TRBJ2-7	TGTGCCAGCTCACCTAAACCCCCTACGGTGGTCGGAGAGCAGTACTTC	CASSPKPPTVVGEQYF
.	TRBD1	TRBV19	TRBJ2-5	TGTGCCAGTAGCGCGGGACAGGGGAAGACCCAGTACTTC	CASSAGQGKTQYF
.	TRBD2	TRBV19	TRBJ2-3	TGTGCCAGTAGTATTTCGGTACTAGCGCGTGATACGCAGTATTTT	CASSISVLARDTQYF
few	.	TRBV7-3	TRBJ1-1	TGTGCCAGCAGCTCGACGGGCAACACTGAAGCTTTCTTT	CASSSTGNTEAFF
.	TRBD2	TRBV9	TRBJ2-7	TGTGCCAGCAGCGCGAGCGGGGGGAATTACGAGCAGTACTTC	CASSASGGNYEQYF
.	.	TRBV9	TRBJ1-3	TGTGCCAGCAGCGTAGCGGGAAACACCATATATTTT	CASSVAGNTIYF
.	.	TRBV3-1/TRBV3-2	TRBJ1-2	TGTGCCAGCAGCCAAGCCCTAGGATATGGCTACACCTTC	CASSQALGYGYTF
.	TRBD1	TRBV18	TRBJ1-2	TGTGCCAGCTCACGAGCCGGGACAGGCGTCGGCTACACCTTC	CASSRAGTGVGYTF
.	TRBD1	TRBV30	TRBJ2-7	TGTGCCTGGAGCCGGAGGGACAGGGTTGGGGAGCAGTACTTC	CAWSRRDRVGEQYF
.	.	TRBV24-1	TRBJ2-1	TGTGCCACCAGTGACTACAGGGTAGGCAATGAGCAGTTCTTC	CATSDYRVGNEQFF
.	TRBD2	TRBV7-8	TRBJ2-7	TGTGCCAGCAGCTTACGGCTTTCGGCGGGAGGGCGAGACGAGCAGTACTTC	CASSLRLSAGGRDEQYF
.	.	TRBV6-5	TRBJ2-3	TGTGCCAGCAGTTACTCGTACGGAAGCACAGATACGCAGTATTTT	CASSYSYGSTDTQYF
.	TRBD1	TRBV7-9	TRBJ1-1	TGTGCCAGCAGCTTACAGGGGGCAGGGTACACTGAAGCTTTCTTT	CASSLQGAGYTEAFF
.	.	TRBV5-1	TRBJ1-4	TGCGCCAGCAGCCCTACAGGCCTTAATGAAAAACTGTTTTTT	CASSPTGLNEKLFF
.	.	TRBV7-3	TRBJ1-4	TGTGCCCAGCAGGGGCCTAATGAAAAACTGTTTTTT	CAQQGPNEKLFF
.	.	TRBV10-2	TRBJ1-1	TGCGCCAGCGGGGGGACGCCGGCTTTCTTT	CASGGTPAFF
.	TRBD1	TRBV19	TRBJ1-1	TGTGCCAGTACCCCGGACAGGGGGCTCAATGAAGCTTTCTTT	CASTPDRGLNEAFF
once	.	TRBV2	TRBJ1-6	TGTGCCAGCAGGGGTACAGGGTTTGGATCACCCCTCCACTTT	CASRGTGFGSPLHF
.	TRBD1	TRBV6-5	TRBJ1-2	TGTGCCAGCAGTTATCTCTTGGGACAGGACCTTGATGGCTACACCTTC	CASSYLLGQDLDGYTF
.	.	TRBV5-4	TRBJ1-2	TGTGCCAGCAGCTTGGTGGCAGGGTCCTATGGCTACACCTTC	CASSLVAGSYGYTF
few	TRBD2	TRBV14	TRBJ2-5	TGTGCCAGCAGCCAGGGATTACTAGCGGGTTACGCGGAGACCCAGTACTTC	CASSQGLLAGYAETQYF
.	.	TRBV6-6	TRBJ1-1	TGTGCCAGCAGTTACTCGGAAGGAAGAACTTTCTTT	CASSYSEGRTFF
.	TRBD2	TRBV5-4	TRBJ2-3	TGTGCCAGCAGACGAGCGGGGTCCTCGGATACGCAGTATTTT	CASRRAGSSDTQYF
.	.	TRBV27	TRBJ1-5	TGTGCCACTGGCGCGGGCAATCAGCCCCAGCATTTT	CATGAGNQPQHF
.	.	TRBV5-1	TRBJ1-1	TGCGCCAGCAGAAACGGGGGAACTGAAGCTTTCTTT	CASRNGGTEAFF